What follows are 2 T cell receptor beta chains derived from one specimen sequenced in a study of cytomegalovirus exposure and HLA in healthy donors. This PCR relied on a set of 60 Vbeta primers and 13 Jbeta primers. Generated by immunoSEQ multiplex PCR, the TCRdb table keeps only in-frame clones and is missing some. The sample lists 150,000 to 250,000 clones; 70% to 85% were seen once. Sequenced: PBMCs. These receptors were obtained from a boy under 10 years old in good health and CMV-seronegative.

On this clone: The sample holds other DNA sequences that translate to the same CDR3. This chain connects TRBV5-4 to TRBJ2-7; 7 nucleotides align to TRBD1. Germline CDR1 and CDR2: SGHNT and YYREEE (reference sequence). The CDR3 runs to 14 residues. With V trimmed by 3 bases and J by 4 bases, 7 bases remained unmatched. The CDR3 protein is CASSSPGTAYEQYF. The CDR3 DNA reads TGTGCCAGCAGCTCACCCGGGACAGCATACGAGCAGTACTTC.

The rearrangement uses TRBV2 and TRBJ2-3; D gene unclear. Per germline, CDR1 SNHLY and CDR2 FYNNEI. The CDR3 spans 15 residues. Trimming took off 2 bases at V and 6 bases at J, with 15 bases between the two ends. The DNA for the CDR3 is TGTGCCAGCAGTGAAAATGTGTCTCCCGGGGATACGCAGTATTTT. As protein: CASSENVSPGDTQYF. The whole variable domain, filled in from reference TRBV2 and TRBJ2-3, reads EPEVTQTPSHQVTQMGQEVILRCVPISNHLYFYWYRQILGQKVEFLVSFYNNEISEKSEIFDDQFSVERPDGSNFTLKIRSTKLEDSAMYFCASSENVSPGDTQYFGPGTRLTVL.